The 31 T cell receptor beta chains below all came from one sample that was sequenced in a study of neoadjuvant anti-PD-1 for oral cavity cancer. Profiled with immunoSEQ multiplex PCR; TCRdb holds only in-frame clones, not every one. The sample includes some 29,000 clones, around four fifths seen only once; the top ten take 3.4%. Sample time point: after neoadjuvant nivolumab, at surgical resection. The sample was PBMCs, taken after nivolumab (anti-PD-1) treatment. These receptors were taken from a person aged 35-79 years with oral cavity squamous cell carcinoma.

J is TRBJ2-3 and V is TRBV5-1, with D uncertain. V was clipped by 7 bases and J by 2 bases, with 11 bases between them. CDR1 SGHRS and CDR2 YFSETQ come from the germline V gene. The CDR3 is 13 amino acids. The CDR3 nucleotides are TGCGCCAGCCGCTCTGGAACCACAGATACGCAGTATTTT. Translating it yields CASRSGTTDTQYF.

The chain uses TRBV29-1 and TRBJ2-6; D is possibly TRBD1 or TRBD2 (5 bases each). The germline CDR1 and CDR2 sequences are SQVTM and ANQGSEA. V lost 7 bases and J 1 base, leaving 14 bases between the germline ends. This CDR3 region has 15 residues. As DNA, the CDR3 is TGCAGCGCTGCCCCAGGGAGTTCTGGGGCCAACGTCCTGACTTTC. Its protein is CSAAPGSSGANVLTF.

The chain links TRBV9 to TRBJ2-6; 8 nucleotides match TRBD1. The CDR3 covers 15 residues. J lost 2 bases, V lost 7 bases, and 5 bases had no gene match. The germline V gene has CDR1 SGDLS and CDR2 YYNGEE. The CDR3 loop reads CASGLQGAGANVLTF. CDR3 sequence (DNA): TGTGCCAGCGGATTACAGGGGGCTGGGGCCAACGTCCTGACTTTC. The variable domain in full, completed from reference TRBV9 and TRBJ2-6, reads DSGVTQTPKHLITATGQRVTLRCSPRSGDLSVYWYQQSLDQGLQFLIQYYNGEERAKGNILERFSAQQFPDLHSELNLSSLELGDSALYFCASGLQGAGANVLTFGAGSRLTVL.

The chain is built from TRBV2 and TRBJ1-2; D not resolved. CDR3 length equals 12 residues. Germline V gene lookup returns CDR1 SNHLY and CDR2 FYNNEI. Deletions cut 3 bases from V and 5 bases from J, with 7 bases between. The CDR3: CASSDSYYGYTF. In DNA, the CDR3 is TGTGCCAGCAGTGACAGCTATTATGGCTACACCTTC.

V is TRBV9 and J is TRBJ2-3; the D gene is possibly TRBD1 (5 bases). CDR3 length equals 15 residues. V lost 2 bases, J lost 0 bases, and 10 bases lay in between. CDR1 is SGDLS, CDR2 YYNGEE, per germline. This CDR3 is CASSVFGQSTDTQYF. The CDR3 DNA reads TGTGCCAGCAGCGTCTTTGGACAAAGCACAGATACGCAGTATTTT.

In nucleotides, the CDR3 is TGTGCCAGCAGCAAAGACAGGTACCAGCCCCAGCATTTT. Protein sequence: CASSKDRYQPQHF. The chain is built from TRBV7-2 and TRBJ1-5; D might be TRBD1 (6 bases). There are 13 residues in the CDR3. Trimming stripped 5 bases from V and 7 bases from J, with 12 bases between. Germline V gives CDR1 SGHTA, CDR2 FQGNSA.

This rearrangement joins TRBV10-1 to TRBJ1-1, with D possibly being TRBD1 (5 bases). The CDR3 is made up of 13 amino acids. Trimming took 6 bases from V and 1 from J, leaving 9 bases between them. Per germline, CDR1 WNHNN and CDR2 SYGVQD (reference sequence). The DNA for the CDR3 is TGCGCCAGCAGGGGGGACTGGAACACTGAAGCTTTCTTT. This encodes CASRGDWNTEAFF.

The rearrangement joins TRBV6-5 to TRBJ1-1; TRBD1 agrees at 8 bases. V lost 6 bases to trimming and J lost 4 bases; unmatched junction nucleotides: 4. This CDR3 region has 13 residues. The germline CDR1 and CDR2 sequences are MNHEY and SVGAGI. CDR3 loop: CASSGTGGTEAFF. The CDR3 DNA is TGTGCCAGCAGCGGGACAGGTGGCACTGAAGCTTTCTTT.

This clone was seen a few times. The rearrangement uses TRBV5-6 and TRBJ1-1, with a possible D match to TRBD1 (6 bases). Germline V gene sequence: CDR1 SGHDT, CDR2 YYEEEE. The CDR3 sequence is 16 residues long. Trimming removed 0 bases from V and 5 bases from J, with 17 bases in between. CDR3 amino acids: CASSLAATGFGTEAFF. Written as DNA, the CDR3 is TGTGCCAGCAGCTTGGCAGCTACAGGGTTTGGGACTGAAGCTTTCTTT.

The V call is TRBV7-8, the J call TRBJ2-1; 7 bases agree with TRBD1. The CDR3 has 15 amino acids. The germline V gene has CDR1 SGHVS and CDR2 FQNEAQ. The trim removed 3 bases at V and 5 bases at J, leaving 7 bases unmatched. The CDR3 region has the DNA TGTGCCAGCAGCTTTCGACAGGGCCTCGACAATGAGCAGTTCTTC. Protein product: CASSFRQGLDNEQFF.

The V call is TRBV7-9, the J call TRBJ2-1; D is possibly TRBD2 (5 bases). V lost 1 base, J lost 8 bases, and 9 bases lay in between. CDR1 SEHNR and CDR2 FQNEAQ come from the germline V gene (reference sequence). The CDR3 has 13 residues. CDR3 DNA sequence: TGTGCCAGCAGCTTAGAAGCGGTCTATGAGCAGTTCTTC. Encoded protein: CASSLEAVYEQFF.

V usage is TRBV5-1 and J usage is TRBJ1-1; weak D call: TRBD1 (5 bases). Germline CDR1 and CDR2: SGHRS and YFSETQ. V lost 3 bases to trimming and J lost 3 bases, with 15 bases between them. The CDR3 covers 15 residues. The CDR3: CASSSRGARDTEAFF. The CDR3 DNA is TGCGCCAGCAGCTCGAGAGGGGCCAGGGACACTGAAGCTTTCTTT. Full variable domain (missing parts from reference TRBV5-1 and TRBJ1-1): KAGVTQTPRYLIKTRGQQVTLSCSPISGHRSVSWYQQTPGQGLQFLFEYFSETQRNKGNFPGRFSGRQFSNSRSEMNVSTLELGDSALYLCASSSRGARDTEAFFGQGTRLTVV.

This clone was counted once. J is TRBJ1-4 and V is TRBV7-9; a weak D match, TRBD1 (6 bases). The germline V gene encodes CDR1 SEHNR and CDR2 FQNEAQ (reference sequence). Trimming left V 5 bases short and J 6 bases short, with 19 bases between. CDR3 length: 16 residues. The CDR3 reads CASSPGFTGMDEKLFF. CDR3 coding DNA: TGTGCCAGCAGCCCGGGATTCACAGGGATGGATGAAAAACTGTTTTTT.

V gene TRBV5-5 combines with J gene TRBJ2-1, with 8 bases matching TRBD2. The CDR3 totals 12 residues. The V segment lost 0 bases and the J segment 10 bases; nucleotides outside the gene matches: 0. Germline assignment: CDR1 SGHKS and CDR2 YYEKEE (reference sequence). Here the CDR3 reads CASSLVAGEQFF. Here the CDR3 DNA reads TGTGCCAGCAGCTTGGTAGCGGGGGAGCAGTTCTTC. Filled out from reference TRBV5-5 and TRBJ2-1, the complete variable domain reads DAGVTQSPTHLIKTRGQQVTLRCSPISGHKSVSWYQQVLGQGPQFIFQYYEKEERGRGNFPDRFSARQFPNYSSELNVNALLLGDSALYLCASSLVAGEQFFGPGTRLTVL.

This chain uses TRBV7-7 with TRBJ2-1, with D possibly being TRBD1 (5 bases). The CDR3 spans 13 residues. The germline V gene has CDR1 SSHAT and CDR2 FNYEAQ (reference sequence). Trimming stripped 5 bases from V and 5 bases from J, with 10 bases between. The CDR3 DNA is TGTGCCAGCAGCCTCGACAGAAACAATGAGCAGTTCTTC. As protein: CASSLDRNNEQFF.

The rearrangement uses TRBV7-2 and TRBJ2-7; perhaps TRBD2 as D (7 bases). This CDR3 spans 15 amino acids. The germline V and J ends were trimmed by 1 base and 3 bases, with 13 bases remaining between them. Germline V lookup: CDR1 SGHTA, CDR2 FQGNSA. The CDR3 sequence: CASSLGDGGLYEQYF. CDR3 in DNA: TGTGCCAGCAGCTTAGGAGACGGGGGGCTCTACGAGCAGTACTTC.

The chain carries TRBV11-2 and TRBJ2-6; maybe TRBD2 (6 bases). The CDR3 runs to 19 residues. Per germline, CDR1 SGHAT and CDR2 FQNNGV. The ends were cut back, 1 base at V and 0 bases at J, with 16 bases in the middle. CDR3 nucleotide sequence: TGTGCCAGCAGCTTAGTAGGGTTTGCGGGGTTCTCTGGGGCCAACGTCCTGACTTTC. Its protein is CASSLVGFAGFSGANVLTF.

This chain connects TRBV6-5 to TRBJ2-7; 7 bases are a match to TRBD1. Germline V lookup: CDR1 MNHEY, CDR2 SVGAGI. The CDR3 is 14 residues long. Trimming took 8 bases from V and 4 from J; bases not matched to a gene: 11. CDR3 loop: CASRRRDRRYEQYF. The CDR3, as DNA: TGTGCCAGCCGCCGCCGGGACAGAAGGTACGAGCAGTACTTC.

V is TRBV4-3 and J is TRBJ2-1; 9 bases fit TRBD2. Germline V gene lookup returns CDR1 LGHNA and CDR2 YSLEER. The CDR3 has 16 residues. J was trimmed by 0 bases and V by 0 bases; bases with no gene match: 0. Here the CDR3 reads CASSQERGGSYNEQFF. The DNA for the CDR3 is TGCGCCAGCAGCCAAGAGCGGGGGGGCTCCTACAATGAGCAGTTCTTC.

The chain links TRBV4-3 to TRBJ2-7; tentative D call: TRBD1 (5 bases). The CDR3 is made up of 14 amino acids. Between the trimmed V and J ends, which lost 2 bases and 2 bases, there was a span of 10 bases. From germline, CDR1 is LGHNA and CDR2 YSLEER. CDR3 in DNA: TGCGCCAGCAGCCAATGGGGCAGGGCCTACGAGCAGTACTTC. Amino acids: CASSQWGRAYEQYF.

The rearrangement links TRBV5-5 to TRBJ2-3; weak D call: TRBD1 (6 bases). The CDR3 runs 18 residues. Trimming removed 4 bases from V and 0 bases from J, with 21 bases in between. The germline V gene encodes CDR1 SGHKS and CDR2 YYEKEE (reference sequence). CDR3 bases: TGTGCCAGCAGCATATCACCGACAGGCCTACGCAGCACAGATACGCAGTATTTT. Protein product: CASSISPTGLRSTDTQYF.

The rearrangement links TRBV7-9 to TRBJ2-3, with 7 bases aligning to TRBD1. Per the germline V gene, CDR1 is SEHNR and CDR2 is FQNEAQ (reference sequence). V lost 0 bases, J lost 6 bases, and 6 bases stayed unmatched. The CDR3 has 15 residues. DNA of the CDR3: TGTGCCAGCAGCTTAGCACAGGGGACGAGTGATACGCAGTATTTT. This sequence encodes CASSLAQGTSDTQYF.

CDR3 amino acids: CASSVEGALFPGETQYF. CDR3 nucleotide sequence: TGTGCCAGCAGCGTAGAGGGGGCGCTCTTCCCAGGGGAGACCCAGTACTTC. This chain joins TRBV9 and TRBJ2-5, with TRBD1 matching 7 bases. CDR1 and CDR2 (germline): SGDLS, YYNGEE. V was clipped by 0 bases and J by 5 bases; unmatched bases: 13. The CDR3 has 17 residues.

The rearrangement uses TRBV28 and TRBJ2-1; no clear D. Trimming took 3 bases from V and 6 from J, leaving 18 bases between them. Germline-derived CDR1 and CDR2 are MDHEN and SYDVKM. This CDR3 has 16 residues. This CDR3 reads CASSFSWERVSNEQFF. CDR3 nucleotides: TGTGCCAGCAGTTTTAGTTGGGAACGAGTAAGCAATGAGCAGTTCTTC.

The chain couples TRBV19 to TRBJ1-2; TRBD1 matches at 7 bases. V dropped 6 bases and J dropped 0; count of bases not matched to a gene: 10. This CDR3 comprises 16 residues. Germline V gene data show CDR1 as LNHDA and CDR2 as SQIVND (reference sequence). CDR3 protein: CASRTLTGTANYGYTF. The CDR3 DNA sequence: TGTGCCAGTAGAACATTAACCGGGACAGCTAACTATGGCTACACCTTC.

The chain joins TRBV18 to TRBJ2-7, with D hard to call. CDR1 and CDR2 (germline): KGHSH, LQKENI. V shed 5 bases and J shed 6 bases, with 14 bases lying between them. The CDR3 has 13 residues. CDR3 amino acids: CASSVSDGVEQYF. The CDR3 bases are TGTGCCAGCTCAGTCTCCGATGGGGTCGAGCAGTACTTC.

The chain has TRBV2 and TRBJ1-5; D not certain. Germline V lookup: CDR1 SNHLY, CDR2 FYNNEI. Trimming took off 1 base at V and 0 bases at J, with 10 bases between the two ends. The CDR3 length is 16 residues. This chain's CDR3 is CASSEEAFYSNQPQHF. In DNA form, the CDR3 reads TGTGCCAGCAGTGAAGAGGCATTTTATAGCAATCAGCCCCAGCATTTT.

This chain connects TRBV5-1 to TRBJ2-6; D remains ambiguous. CDR1 is SGHRS, CDR2 YFSETQ, per germline. V lost 0 bases and J lost 0, with 4 bases in between. The CDR3 is 15 residues long. The CDR3 sequence: CASSLEISGANVLTF. CDR3 DNA: TGCGCCAGCAGCTTGGAAATCTCTGGGGCCAACGTCCTGACTTTC.

The chain couples TRBV4-3 to TRBJ2-7; 7 bases map to TRBD1. Losses at the gene ends were 0 bases for V and 4 bases for J; bases not matched to a gene: 12. The CDR3 is 17 residues long. Germline V gene data show CDR1 as LGHNA and CDR2 as YSLEER. CDR3 sequence (DNA): TGCGCCAGCAGCCAAGATCCTTCCGGGACAGCCGAATACGAGCAGTACTTC. Translated, it gives CASSQDPSGTAEYEQYF.

The chain has TRBV4-3 and TRBJ1-2; D is uncertain. Germline CDR1 and CDR2: LGHNA and YSLEER. This CDR3 spans 17 amino acids. With 0 bases removed from V and 0 bases from J, the gap between germline ends came to 14 bases. The CDR3, as DNA: TGCGCCAGCAGCCAAGATAGAGGGCTATTAGCTAACTATGGCTACACCTTC. Translation: CASSQDRGLLANYGYTF.

The chain is built from TRBV5-1 and TRBJ1-6; D call uncertain. V shed 4 bases and J shed 0 bases, with 8 bases lying between them. This CDR3 is built from 15 residues. Germline-derived CDR1 and CDR2 are SGHRS and YFSETQ. DNA for the CDR3: TGCGCCAGCAGCCCCTCGGGCTCCTATAATTCACCCCTCCACTTT. Its protein product is CASSPSGSYNSPLHF.